This T cell receptor (beta chain) appears in the sequencing data of a study of T cells after yellow fever vaccination. Study-wide points: Post-booster repertoires contained most primary-vaccination clones again (roughly 95% CD4, around 88% CD8). Clonotypes found in both CD4 and CD8 compartments made up a small share.

The authors made TCR cDNA by 5'RACE template switching, adding a universal primer site and UMIs. MiXCR, run by TCRdb on the 5' RACE reads, gives a single entry per CDR3 protein. The sample lists 300,000 to 450,000 distinct CDR3 sequences, roughly 7.5% occurring once. On this clonotype: What it recognizes is unknown.

V lost 5 bases and J lost 1, with 14 bases in between. The CDR3 is 15 residues long. CDR1 and CDR2 from the germline V gene are SGHTA and FQGNSA. Material: PBMCs, obtained roughly 45 days after the first yellow fever vaccination. The clonotype comes from a young man who received the YFV17D yellow fever vaccine. This chain uses TRBV7-2 with TRBJ2-5; D possibly corresponds to TRBD2 (5 bases). The CDR3 DNA follows: TGTGCCAGCAGCCAAAGACTACTCGTCCAAGAGACCCAGTACTTC. Amino acids: CASSQRLLVQETQYF.